What follows are 29 T cell receptor beta chains derived from one specimen sequenced in a study of blood T cell repertoires in COVID-19. Method: immunoSEQ multiplex PCR; TCRdb's copy keeps in-frame clones and lacks some. This sample carries roughly 700,000 clones, 80% to 90% of them seen once, and the ten largest clones take roughly 0.25%. Sample: peripheral blood. Receptors were obtained from a woman younger than 30 with acute or convalescent COVID-19.

J is TRBJ2-5 and V is TRBV2; D ambiguous. With 9 bases removed from V and 4 bases from J, the gap between germline ends came to 9 bases. Germline V gene sequence: CDR1 SNHLY, CDR2 FYNNEI. CDR3 length equals 11 residues. The CDR3 region has the DNA TGTGCCAGGGCGGAGCGAGAGACCCAGTACTTC. Translated, it gives CARAERETQYF.

The gene calls are TRBV7-2 and TRBJ1-2, with 7 bases identical to TRBD1. V lost 0 bases, J lost 6 bases, and 4 bases stayed unmatched. Germline V gene data show CDR1 as SGHTA and CDR2 as FQGNSA. The CDR3 is 14 amino acids. This CDR3 is CASSLAFGTDGYTF. For the CDR3, the DNA is TGTGCCAGCAGCTTAGCGTTTGGGACAGATGGCTACACCTTC.

The chain recombines TRBV20-1 with TRBJ2-3, with D possibly matching TRBD1 (6 bases). From germline, CDR1 is DFQATT and CDR2 SNEGSKA (reference sequence). V was pared by 3 bases and J by 4 bases, with 17 bases between. This CDR3 is built from 15 residues. CDR3 in DNA: TGCAGTGCTAGTTTGGCAGGGGCGGTGGCAGATACGCAGTATTTT. This encodes CSASLAGAVADTQYF.

This clone has a handful of counts. This rearrangement joins TRBV5-1 to TRBJ1-1, with D unresolved. The ends were cut back, 3 bases at V and 5 bases at J, with 11 bases in the middle. The CDR3 covers 13 residues. Germline values: CDR1 SGHRS, CDR2 YFSETQ. The chain's CDR3 is CASSWEAATEAFF. The CDR3 DNA reads as TGCGCCAGCAGCTGGGAGGCGGCAACTGAAGCTTTCTTT. The full variable domain, rest sourced from reference TRBV5-1 and TRBJ1-1, is KAGVTQTPRYLIKTRGQQVTLSCSPISGHRSVSWYQQTPGQGLQFLFEYFSETQRNKGNFPGRFSGRQFSNSRSEMNVSTLELGDSALYLCASSWEAATEAFFGQGTRLTVV.

This chain joins TRBV5-1 and TRBJ1-1; D is possibly TRBD1 (5 bases). Germline-derived CDR1 and CDR2 are SGHRS and YFSETQ. V dropped 4 bases and J dropped 1 base, with 14 bases sitting between them. The CDR3 length is 15 residues. As DNA, the CDR3 is TGCGCCAGCAGCCCCCGGGGGACCACGAACACTGAAGCTTTCTTT. Amino acid sequence: CASSPRGTTNTEAFF. Filled out from reference TRBV5-1 and TRBJ1-1, the complete variable domain reads KAGVTQTPRYLIKTRGQQVTLSCSPISGHRSVSWYQQTPGQGLQFLFEYFSETQRNKGNFPGRFSGRQFSNSRSEMNVSTLELGDSALYLCASSPRGTTNTEAFFGQGTRLTVV.

The chain recombines TRBV2 with TRBJ1-6; TRBD1 matches 9 bases. Germline CDR1 and CDR2: SNHLY and FYNNEI. Germline trimming cut 6 bases from V and 8 bases from J; bases unmatched to any gene: 8. CDR3 size: 15 residues. The CDR3 reads CASRITGGLDSPLHF. The CDR3 DNA is TGTGCCAGCAGGATTACAGGGGGCTTGGATTCACCCCTCCACTTT.

In its sample, this clone was seen once. J is TRBJ1-2 and V is TRBV29-1; no clear D gene. This CDR3 is 14 amino acids long. Germline V gene data show CDR1 as SQVTM and CDR2 as ANQGSEA. V lost 0 bases to trimming and J lost 3 bases, with 11 bases between them. The CDR3 sequence: CSVEDQARYYGYTF. DNA for the CDR3: TGCAGCGTTGAAGATCAGGCCAGATACTATGGCTACACCTTC.

J is TRBJ1-6 and V is TRBV9, with TRBD1 matching over 7 bases. The germline gives CDR1 SGDLS, CDR2 YYNGEE. The CDR3 is 17 amino acids. The V gene end was trimmed by 4 bases and the J gene end by 7 bases; junction bases not matched to a gene: 14. This CDR3 is CASSPRGGTGANSPLHF. The CDR3 coding sequence is TGTGCCAGCAGCCCGCGTGGTGGAACAGGGGCCAATTCACCCCTCCACTTT.

The chain carries TRBV7-2 and TRBJ2-1, with 12 nucleotides matching TRBD1. The CDR3 spans 17 residues. Germline assignment: CDR1 SGHTA and CDR2 FQGNSA. V gave up 5 bases and J gave up 7 bases; unmatched junction bases: 12. Here the CDR3 DNA reads TGTGCCAGCAGCGATCGGGAGGGACAGGGGGCGCGGAATGAGCAGTTCTTC. Translated, it gives CASSDREGQGARNEQFF.

The chain links TRBV30 to TRBJ2-7; TRBD1 matches at 7 bases. J gave up 1 base and V 3 bases, and 3 bases lay outside the gene matches. The germline CDR1 and CDR2 sequences are GTSNPN and SVGIG (reference sequence). The CDR3 sequence is 13 residues long. This chain's CDR3 is CAWRLQGSYEQYF. The CDR3 DNA follows: TGTGCCTGGAGGCTACAGGGGTCCTACGAGCAGTACTTC.

The chain employs TRBV5-5 and TRBJ2-2; maybe TRBD1 (6 bases). V lost 0 bases and J lost 14, with 23 bases in between. Germline-derived CDR1 and CDR2 are SGHKS and YYEKEE (reference sequence). CDR3 length equals 16 residues. CDR3 nucleotides: TGTGCCAGCAGCTTGGCCCTGTTACCGGGACAAGTTTTACTGTTTTTT. This translates into CASSLALLPGQVLLFF. The entire variable domain, with the rest obtained from reference TRBV5-5 and TRBJ2-2, is as follows: DAGVTQSPTHLIKTRGQQVTLRCSPISGHKSVSWYQQVLGQGPQFIFQYYEKEERGRGNFPDRFSARQFPNYSSELNVNALLLGDSALYLCASSLALLPGQVLLFFGEGSRLTVL.

The chain recombines TRBV5-1 with TRBJ2-3; 8 nucleotides agree with TRBD2. V lost 6 bases to trimming and J lost 3 bases; unmatched junction nucleotides: 9. The CDR3 covers 15 residues. CDR1 and CDR2 from the germline V gene are SGHRS and YFSETQ. CDR3 region: CASTWGSGGTDTQYF. The CDR3 nucleotides read TGCGCCAGCACATGGGGGAGCGGGGGTACAGATACGCAGTATTTT.

This rearrangement joins TRBV29-1 to TRBJ2-7, with TRBD1 identical over 8 bases. This CDR3 region has 13 residues. CDR1 and CDR2 (germline): SQVTM, ANQGSEA. V was pared by 6 bases and J by 0 bases, with 4 bases of the junction left unmatched. Written as DNA, the CDR3 is TGCAGCGTCCTGGGACAGGACTCCTACGAGCAGTACTTC. Protein: CSVLGQDSYEQYF.

The rearrangement joins TRBV9 to TRBJ1-1; 8 bases line up with TRBD1. Germline lookup yields CDR1 SGDLS and CDR2 YYNGEE. This CDR3 is 14 amino acids long. Losses at the gene ends were 0 bases for V and 6 bases for J; bases not matched to a gene: 4. CDR3 amino acids: CASSVEDRVAEAFF. The DNA of the CDR3 is TGTGCCAGCAGCGTAGAGGACAGGGTCGCTGAAGCTTTCTTT.

As regards this clone: Other nucleotide sequences in the sample specify the same CDR3. This rearrangement joins TRBV29-1 to TRBJ1-1, with 9 nucleotides matching TRBD1. The CDR3 has 14 amino acids. The germline gives CDR1 SQVTM, CDR2 ANQGSEA. Trimming at V came to 3 bases and at J to 1 base, leaving 3 bases not matched to a gene. In DNA form, the CDR3 reads TGCAGCGTTGATCAGGGACAGGGGAACACTGAAGCTTTCTTT. It specifies CSVDQGQGNTEAFF.

V is TRBV2 and J is TRBJ1-5, with 8 bases matching TRBD1. The V segment lost 3 bases and the J segment 2 bases; nucleotides outside the gene matches: 6. The CDR3 is made up of 16 amino acids. From germline, CDR1 is SNHLY and CDR2 FYNNEI. The CDR3 is CASSDWTGFGNQPQHF. The CDR3 bases are TGTGCCAGCAGTGACTGGACAGGGTTTGGCAATCAGCCCCAGCATTTT.

The chain carries TRBV9 and TRBJ2-4; D possibly corresponds to TRBD1 (7 bases). Looked up from germline, CDR1 is SGDLS and CDR2 is YYNGEE. The CDR3 totals 18 residues. Trimming shortened V by 3 bases and J by 2 bases, and 21 bases separated the two germline ends. The CDR3 DNA sequence: TGTGCCAGCAGCGCCGATGCCGCGGGACAGACCACCAAAAACATTCAGTACTTC. It specifies CASSADAAGQTTKNIQYF.

In its sample, this clone was seen once. The chain combines TRBV29-1 with TRBJ2-2; perhaps TRBD1 as D (6 bases). The CDR3 has 14 residues. With 3 bases removed from V and 4 bases from J, the gap between germline ends came to 12 bases. The germline V gene encodes CDR1 SQVTM and CDR2 ANQGSEA. The CDR3 spells CSVEPGAGTGELFF. In DNA form, the CDR3 reads TGCAGCGTTGAGCCAGGGGCTGGCACCGGGGAGCTGTTTTTT.

The chain is built from TRBV24-1 and TRBJ2-7, with 10 bases lining up with TRBD1. The CDR3 runs 19 residues. Trimming took 1 base from V and 4 from J; bases not matched to a gene: 15. Per germline, CDR1 KGHDR and CDR2 SFDVKD. The CDR3 region has the DNA TGTGCCACCAGTGATTTAAGGGGGACAGGGGTTCGGACCGGGTACGAGCAGTACTTC. This sequence encodes CATSDLRGTGVRTGYEQYF.

V gene TRBV13 combines with J gene TRBJ1-3, with TRBD1 identical over 9 bases. Germline lookup yields CDR1 PRHDT and CDR2 FYEKMQ (reference sequence). V lost 5 bases, J lost 3 bases, and 8 bases stayed unmatched. This CDR3 comprises 16 residues. In DNA form, the CDR3 reads TGTGCCAGCAGCCCAGGATTGACAGGGGGTGGAAACACCATATATTTT. Translated, it gives CASSPGLTGGGNTIYF.

The chain is built from TRBV27 and TRBJ1-5; perhaps TRBD1 as D (6 bases). Germline CDR1 MNHEY, CDR2 SMNVEV (reference sequence). The CDR3 consists of 13 residues. Trimming took 10 bases from V and 5 from J, leaving 15 bases between them. This chain's CDR3 is CATATGMHQPQHF. CDR3 sequence (DNA): TGTGCCACCGCGACAGGTATGCATCAGCCCCAGCATTTT.

The chain couples TRBV7-2 to TRBJ2-3; D is perhaps TRBD2 (6 bases). Trimming pared 5 bases from V and 6 bases from J, leaving 15 bases between. Germline CDR1 and CDR2: SGHTA and FQGNSA. This CDR3 is 14 amino acids long. The CDR3 region is CASSPGLPLDTQYF. In DNA, the CDR3 is TGTGCCAGCAGCCCGGGACTTCCTCTGGATACGCAGTATTTT.

The V call is TRBV12-5, the J call TRBJ1-6; 7 nucleotides align to TRBD1. This CDR3 region has 17 residues. After removal of 0 bases from V and 7 bases from J, the junction contained 9 bases not matched to a gene. Germline values: CDR1 LGHNT, CDR2 FRNRAP. CDR3 in DNA: TGTGCTAGTGGTTTGGTCCTGCACCGGGACAGAAATTCACCCCTCCACTTT. Protein product: CASGLVLHRDRNSPLHF. Full variable domain (missing parts from reference TRBV12-5 and TRBJ1-6): DARVTQTPRHKVTEMGQEVTMRCQPILGHNTVFWYRQTMMQGLELLAYFRNRAPLDDSGMPKDRFSAEMPDATLATLKIQPSEPRDSAVYFCASGLVLHRDRNSPLHFGNGTRLTVT.

This chain uses TRBV3-1 (or the pseudogene TRBV3-2) with TRBJ2-2; 12 bases map to TRBD2. J gave up 7 bases and V 5 bases, and 8 bases lay outside the gene matches. The CDR3 covers 16 residues. Germline V CDR1 and CDR2: LGHDT, YNNKEL (reference sequence). CDR3 amino acids: CASSFLTSGGGGELFF. The CDR3 nucleotides are TGTGCCAGCAGCTTCCTGACTAGCGGGGGAGGCGGGGAGCTGTTTTTT.

This rearrangement joins TRBV6-2 or TRBV6-3 to TRBJ1-1; D gene ambiguous. The germline gives CDR1 MNHEY, CDR2 SVGEGT. The CDR3 is 15 residues long. V was cut by 6 bases and J by 4 bases, with 18 bases left in between. The chain's CDR3 is CASSNPDGSGTEAFF. The CDR3 coding sequence is TGTGCCAGCAGCAACCCGGATGGTTCGGGCACTGAAGCTTTCTTT.

This clone has a handful of counts. The V call is TRBV7-2, the J call TRBJ1-5, with 8 bases that match TRBD1. The germline gives CDR1 SGHTA, CDR2 FQGNSA. This CDR3 region has 15 residues. V gave up 1 base and J gave up 6 bases; unmatched junction bases: 5. As DNA, the CDR3 is TGTGCCAGCAGCTTAGGCAGGGGGCTACTTCAGCCCCAGCATTTT. This sequence encodes CASSLGRGLLQPQHF.

This chain joins TRBV29-1 and TRBJ2-3, with a weak D call TRBD2 (6 bases). The V and J ends lost 1 base and 2 bases respectively, with 10 bases between them. Germline V CDR1 and CDR2: SQVTM, ANQGSEA. The CDR3 length is 14 residues. This CDR3 is CSVEGGALTDTQYF. CDR3 nucleotides: TGCAGCGTTGAAGGCGGGGCACTCACAGATACGCAGTATTTT.

This chain links TRBV12-3 or TRBV12-4 with TRBJ1-2; a possible D gene is TRBD1 (5 bases). This CDR3 comprises 13 residues. V was pared by 7 bases and J by 4 bases, with 13 bases between. The CDR3 region has the DNA TGTGCCAGCACCCCCAGCAGGGCCTATGGCTACACCTTC. As protein: CASTPSRAYGYTF.

The rearrangement uses TRBV12-3 or TRBV12-4 and TRBJ1-5, with a possible D match to TRBD1 (6 bases). The V and J ends lost 8 bases and 15 bases respectively, with 17 bases between them. This CDR3 region has 11 residues. CDR3 sequence: CASGNRASTHF. The CDR3 coding sequence is TGTGCCAGCGGCAACAGGGCCTCCACGCATTTT.